The following is a T cell receptor (beta chain) sequence with its context. Antigen unknown. Measured with immunoSEQ multiplex PCR; TCRdb has only the in-frame clones, and not every one. The sample holds over 150,000 clones, roughly 94% seen once. The germline V gene has CDR1 SGDLS and CDR2 YYNGEE. The CDR3 loop spans 15 amino acids. Trimming took off 0 bases at V and 5 bases at J, with 14 bases between the two ends. The data belong to a study of T cell responses to AZD1222 COVID-19 vaccine. Study-wide results and caveats: Of spike-specific TCRs, nearly half reportedly target regions left unmutated in variants. Researchers took repertoire samples only after the peak T cell response had come. Females outnumbered males among donors, who were mostly white British; clonal diversity was possibly underestimated.

The clonotype originates from an adult in good health. The sample here was peripheral blood, taken on day 0 of MenACWY control vaccination. The rearrangement uses TRBV9 and TRBJ1-1; no reliable D call. CDR3 sequence reads: CASSVAERLGTEAFF. The DNA of the CDR3 is TGTGCCAGCAGCGTAGCGGAGCGCCTGGGGACTGAAGCTTTCTTT.